This T cell receptor (beta chain) appears in the sequencing data of a study of cytomegalovirus exposure and HLA in healthy donors. General study findings and limits: Three CMV-associated chains proved CMV antigen-specific in vitro.

The length of the CDR3 is 16 residues. J was trimmed by 4 bases and V by 3 bases; bases with no gene match: 7. Germline V CDR1 and CDR2: MNHEY, SMNVEV (reference sequence). Method: immunoSEQ multiplex PCR; TCRdb's copy keeps in-frame clones and lacks some. This table holds about 90,000 clones, approximately 81% found once. Concerning this clone itself: Its target is not known.

The TCR originated in a woman younger than 35 in good health and CMV-seropositive. The V gene is TRBV27, the J gene TRBJ1-2; TRBD1 aligns across 11 bases. The source material was PBMCs. The CDR3 DNA sequence: TGTGCCAGCAGTTTTTACGGACAGGGGGCCTTCTATGGCTACACCTTC. Protein sequence: CASSFYGQGAFYGYTF.